These 15 T cell receptor beta chains were sequenced from one sample in a study of regulatory T cells in long-lasting Graves disease. Both iRepertoire HTBI primers and Arm-PCR of CDR3 regions were used to build the TCR beta libraries. TCRdb re-analysed the multiplex PCR reads in MiXCR, keeping a single row per CDR3 protein. The data show 350,000 to 500,000 distinct CDR3 sequences, 12% to 15% seen once. Stated time point: newly diagnosed GD, antithyroid drugs for less than 3 months. Researchers made the TCR library from RNA that was extracted from PBMCs. The data also belong to a second study, concerning T cells in Graves' hyperthyroidism and ophthalmopathy.

The source material was peripheral blood mononuclear cells (PBMCs), sampled at new diagnosis, from a patient treated with antithyroid drugs. These receptors all stem from a woman in her 50s with Graves disease.

This clonotype has a count of ten or more. The CDR3 DNA is TGTGCCAGCGCAGGGGGAGGTAACACCGGGGAGCTGTTTTTT. It codes for CASAGGGNTGELFF. The chain is built from TRBV27 and TRBJ2-2; TRBD1 might be the D (7 bases). Germline CDR1 MNHEY, CDR2 SMNVEV (reference sequence). The ends were cut back, 8 bases at V and 2 bases at J, with 12 bases in the middle. This CDR3 comprises 14 residues.

The sample holds many counts of this clonotype. The rearrangement joins TRBV11-2 to TRBJ2-5, with 7 bases fitting TRBD2. V lost 1 base to trimming and J lost 2 bases; unmatched junction nucleotides: 7. The CDR3 is 16 residues long. Germline loops: CDR1 SGHAT, CDR2 FQNNGV. The DNA for the CDR3 is TGTGCCAGCAGCTTAGTGCGGGGAGGGCAACAAGAGACCCAGTACTTC. It is translated as CASSLVRGGQQETQYF.

There are many counts of this clonotype. The chain uses TRBV27 and TRBJ1-4, with 8 bases that match TRBD1. Losses at the gene ends were 6 bases for V and 4 bases for J; bases not matched to a gene: 10. Per the germline V gene, CDR1 is MNHEY and CDR2 is SMNVEV (reference sequence). The CDR3 sequence is 16 residues long. The CDR3 spells CASRLGGQGYNEKLFF. As DNA, the CDR3 is TGTGCCAGCAGGCTAGGAGGACAGGGTTATAATGAAAAACTGTTTTTT.

This sequence joins TRBV7-3 and TRBJ2-5, with TRBD1 matching 9 bases. V gave up 4 bases and J gave up 5 bases; unmatched junction bases: 5. The V gene's germline CDR1 is SGHTA and CDR2 FQGTGA. This CDR3 region has 14 residues. The CDR3 is CASSSTGGGETQYF. CDR3 DNA: TGTGCCAGCAGCTCGACAGGGGGTGGGGAGACCCAGTACTTC.

The sample holds a few counts of this clonotype. The chain joins TRBV14 to TRBJ2-1, with 8 bases matching TRBD2. Germline trimming cut 4 bases from V and 0 bases from J; bases unmatched to any gene: 8. Germline values: CDR1 SGHDN, CDR2 FVKESK. The CDR3 length is 17 residues. CDR3 sequence (DNA): TGTGCCAGCAGCCCATACCCCCTAGCGGGCTCCTACAATGAGCAGTTCTTC. Translation: CASSPYPLAGSYNEQFF.

The V and J genes are TRBV19 and TRBJ1-5; 7 bases agree with TRBD1. Germline CDR1 is LNHDA and CDR2 is SQIVND (reference sequence). This CDR3 region has 15 residues. V lost 0 bases to trimming and J lost 3 bases; unmatched junction nucleotides: 2. The CDR3 coding sequence is TGTGCCAGTAGTATAGAGGGACAGCACAATCAGCCCCAGCATTTT. Translating it yields CASSIEGQHNQPQHF.

This clonotype showed up just a few times. The chain couples TRBV29-1 to TRBJ1-1, with TRBD1 identical over 8 bases. Germline-derived CDR1 and CDR2 are SQVTM and ANQGSEA. CDR3 length: 11 amino acids. V lost 6 bases, J lost 11 bases, and 8 bases stayed unmatched. The CDR3, as DNA: TGCAGCGTCGACAGGGGCCAGGGGGCTTTCTTT. Translation: CSVDRGQGAFF. The whole variable domain, filled in from reference TRBV29-1 and TRBJ1-1, reads SAVISQKPSRDICQRGTSLTIQCQVDSQVTMMFWYRQQPGQSLTLIATANQGSEATYESGFVIDKFPISRPNLTFSTLTVSNMSPEDSSIYLCSVDRGQGAFFGQGTRLTVV.

There are many counts of this clonotype. The chain links TRBV5-1 to TRBJ2-1; TRBD2 is a possible D gene (6 bases). Germline V gives CDR1 SGHRS, CDR2 YFSETQ. V was trimmed by 0 bases and J by 7 bases, leaving 17 bases between them. CDR3 size: 16 residues. In DNA, the CDR3 is TGCGCCAGCAGCTTGGCGGTAGCGGTTGGAGGTAATGAGCAGTTCTTC. Its translation: CASSLAVAVGGNEQFF.

A remark on this clonotype: It may be a read error: a sequence one base away is much more abundant. The chain combines TRBV11-2 with TRBJ2-5, with 10 nucleotides matching TRBD1. Germline CDR1 and CDR2: SGHAT and FQNNGV. This CDR3 region has 13 residues. In nucleotides, the CDR3 is TGTGCCAGCAGGGGGACAGGGGCAGAGGCCCAGTACTTC. It codes for CASRGTGAEAQYF.

In this sample, this clonotype turned up a few times. V gene TRBV27 combines with J gene TRBJ1-5; TRBD1 matches 9 bases. The V gene end was trimmed by 6 bases and the J gene end by 4 bases; junction bases not matched to a gene: 10. Germline V lookup: CDR1 MNHEY, CDR2 SMNVEV (reference sequence). The CDR3 is made up of 16 amino acids. The CDR3: CASRRWTGDENQPQHF. CDR3 nucleotide sequence: TGTGCCAGCAGGCGCTGGACAGGGGACGAAAATCAGCCCCAGCATTTT.

In this sample, this clonotype turned up many times. The chain joins TRBV18 to TRBJ1-2; 7 nucleotides line up with TRBD1. The V and J ends lost 3 bases and 4 bases, in that order; junction bases with no gene match: 5. Germline values: CDR1 KGHSH, CDR2 LQKENI. The CDR3 sequence is 14 residues long. The CDR3 coding sequence is TGTGCCAGCTCACCCGCGGGACAGCTCTATGGCTACACCTTC. Its translation: CASSPAGQLYGYTF.

Ten or more counts support this clonotype. This rearrangement joins TRBV28 to TRBJ1-1, with 8 bases matching TRBD1. V lost 3 bases to trimming and J lost 1 base; unmatched junction nucleotides: 4. The CDR3 spans 15 residues. The germline CDR1 and CDR2 sequences are MDHEN and SYDVKM. The CDR3 DNA is TGTGCCAGCAGTTTGGGACAGGCCTGGAACACTGAAGCTTTCTTT. This encodes CASSLGQAWNTEAFF. The variable domain in full, completed from reference TRBV28 and TRBJ1-1, reads DVKVTQSSRYLVKRTGEKVFLECVQDMDHENMFWYRQDPGLGLRLIYFSYDVKMKEKGDIPEGYSVSREKKERFSLILESASTNQTSMYLCASSLGQAWNTEAFFGQGTRLTVV.

This clonotype came up many times. J is TRBJ2-7 and V is TRBV28; 11 nucleotides agree with TRBD1. The CDR3 consists of 15 residues. After removal of 6 bases from V and 5 bases from J, the junction contained 9 bases not matched to a gene. CDR1 is MDHEN, CDR2 SYDVKM, per germline. The CDR3 nucleotides are TGTGCCAGCAGCTCTTGGGACAGGGGGTCACACGAGCAGTACTTC. Amino acid sequence: CASSSWDRGSHEQYF.

This clonotype has a handful of counts. The CDR3 DNA follows: TGTGCCAGCAGCTTAGGGTGGGCTAGCGGGAGTTCCCACAATGAGCAGTTCTTC. It is translated as CASSLGWASGSSHNEQFF. The V and J genes are TRBV7-3 and TRBJ2-1; the match to TRBD2 covers 10 bases. Trimming took 2 bases from V and 5 from J; bases not matched to a gene: 12. The CDR3 length is 18 residues. The germline V gene has CDR1 SGHTA and CDR2 FQGTGA.

This clonotype was detected ten times or more. The rearrangement joins TRBV6-1 to TRBJ2-7; D could derive from TRBD1 or TRBD2 (6 bases each). Germline V gene sequence: CDR1 MNHNS, CDR2 SASEGT. CDR3 length: 13 residues. The ends were cut back, 7 bases at V and 3 bases at J, with 13 bases in the middle. The CDR3 loop reads CASTGGRVYEQYF. CDR3 DNA: TGTGCCAGCACCGGGGGCAGGGTCTACGAGCAGTACTTC.